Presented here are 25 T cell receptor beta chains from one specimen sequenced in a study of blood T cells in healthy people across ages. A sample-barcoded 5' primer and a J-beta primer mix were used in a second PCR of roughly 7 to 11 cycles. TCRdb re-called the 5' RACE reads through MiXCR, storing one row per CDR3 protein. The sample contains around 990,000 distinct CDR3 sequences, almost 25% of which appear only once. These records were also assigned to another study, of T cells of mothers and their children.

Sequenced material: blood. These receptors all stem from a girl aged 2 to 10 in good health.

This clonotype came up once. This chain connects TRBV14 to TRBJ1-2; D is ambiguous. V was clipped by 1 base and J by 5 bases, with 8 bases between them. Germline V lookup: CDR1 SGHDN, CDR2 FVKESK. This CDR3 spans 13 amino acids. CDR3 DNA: TGTGCCAGCAGCCAAGGGTCGGTGTATGGCTACACCTTC. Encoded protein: CASSQGSVYGYTF.

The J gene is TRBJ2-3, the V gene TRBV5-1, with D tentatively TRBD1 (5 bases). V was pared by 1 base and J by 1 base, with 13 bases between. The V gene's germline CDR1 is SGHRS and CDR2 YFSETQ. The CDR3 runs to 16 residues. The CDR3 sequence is CASSLTRQPGTDTQYF. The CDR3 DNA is TGCGCCAGCAGCTTGACTCGACAGCCCGGCACAGATACGCAGTATTTT.

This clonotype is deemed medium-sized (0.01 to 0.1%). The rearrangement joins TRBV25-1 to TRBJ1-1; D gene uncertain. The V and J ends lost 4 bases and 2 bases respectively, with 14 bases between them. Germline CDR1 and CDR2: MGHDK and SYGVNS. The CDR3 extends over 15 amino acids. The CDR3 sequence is CASSVDPPFNTEAFF. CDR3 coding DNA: TGTGCCAGCAGTGTAGACCCTCCGTTCAACACTGAAGCTTTCTTT.

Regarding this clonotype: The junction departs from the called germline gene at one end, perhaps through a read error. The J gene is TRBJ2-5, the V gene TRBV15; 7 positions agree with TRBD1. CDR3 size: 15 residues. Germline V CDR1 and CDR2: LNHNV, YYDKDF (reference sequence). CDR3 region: CATSRDLDRQETPYF. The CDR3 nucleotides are TGTGCCACCAGCAGAGACCTGGACAGGCAAGAGACCCCGTACTTC.

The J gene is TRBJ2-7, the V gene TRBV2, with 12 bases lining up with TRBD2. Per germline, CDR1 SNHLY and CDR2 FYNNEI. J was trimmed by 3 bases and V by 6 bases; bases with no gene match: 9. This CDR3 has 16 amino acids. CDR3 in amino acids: CASSDRGLAGYYEQYF. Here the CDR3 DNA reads TGTGCCAGCAGCGACCGGGGACTAGCGGGCTACTACGAGCAGTACTTC.

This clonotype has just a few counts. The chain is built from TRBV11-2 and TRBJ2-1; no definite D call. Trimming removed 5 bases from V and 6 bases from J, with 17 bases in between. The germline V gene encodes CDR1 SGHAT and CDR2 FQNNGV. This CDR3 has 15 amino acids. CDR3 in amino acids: CASSQSPLPGNEQFF. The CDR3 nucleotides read TGTGCCAGCAGCCAATCACCTCTACCCGGCAATGAGCAGTTCTTC.

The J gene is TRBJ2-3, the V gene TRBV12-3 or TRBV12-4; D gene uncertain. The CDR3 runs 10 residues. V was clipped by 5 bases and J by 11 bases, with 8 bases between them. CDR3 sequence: CASSVPQQYF. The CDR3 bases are TGTGCCAGCAGTGTTCCCCAGCAGTATTTT.

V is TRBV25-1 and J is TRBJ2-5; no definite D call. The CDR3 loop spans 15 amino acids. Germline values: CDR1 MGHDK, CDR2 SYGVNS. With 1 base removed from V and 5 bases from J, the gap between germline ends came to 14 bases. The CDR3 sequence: CASSEWRPVEETQYF. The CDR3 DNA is TGTGCCAGCAGTGAATGGAGACCGGTGGAGGAGACCCAGTACTTC.

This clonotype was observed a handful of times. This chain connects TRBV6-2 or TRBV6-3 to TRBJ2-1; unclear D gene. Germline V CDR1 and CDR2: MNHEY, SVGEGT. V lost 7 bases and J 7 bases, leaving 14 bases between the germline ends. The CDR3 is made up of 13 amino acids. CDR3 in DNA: TGTGCCAGCACCCTATGGGGAAATAATGAGCAGTTCTTC. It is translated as CASTLWGNNEQFF.

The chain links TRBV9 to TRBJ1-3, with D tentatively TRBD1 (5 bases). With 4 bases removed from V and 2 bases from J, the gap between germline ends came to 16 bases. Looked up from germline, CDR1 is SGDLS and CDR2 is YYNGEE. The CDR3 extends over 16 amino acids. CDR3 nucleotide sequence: TGTGCCAGCAGCAGCAAGCTGGGGCCCGCTGGAAACACCATATATTTT. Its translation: CASSSKLGPAGNTIYF. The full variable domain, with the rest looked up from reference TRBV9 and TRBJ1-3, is DSGVTQTPKHLITATGQRVTLRCSPRSGDLSVYWYQQSLDQGLQFLIQYYNGEERAKGNILERFSAQQFPDLHSELNLSSLELGDSALYFCASSSKLGPAGNTIYFGEGSWLTVV.

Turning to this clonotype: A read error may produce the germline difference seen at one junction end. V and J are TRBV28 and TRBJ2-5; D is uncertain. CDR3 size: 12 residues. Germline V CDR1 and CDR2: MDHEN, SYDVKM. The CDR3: CASSVDGATQCF. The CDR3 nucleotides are TGTGCCAGCAGTGTCGACGGAGCGACCCAGTGCTTC. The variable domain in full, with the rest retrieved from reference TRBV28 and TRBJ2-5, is DVKVTQSSRYLVKRTGEKVFLECVQDMDHENMFWYRQDPGLGLRLIYFSYDVKMKEKGDIPEGYSVSREKKERFSLILESASTNQTSMYLCASSVDGATQCFGPGTRLLVL.

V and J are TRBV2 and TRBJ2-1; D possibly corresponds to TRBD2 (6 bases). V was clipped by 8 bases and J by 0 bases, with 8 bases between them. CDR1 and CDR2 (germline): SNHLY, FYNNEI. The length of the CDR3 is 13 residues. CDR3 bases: TGTGCCAGCGGAGGGTACTCCTACAATGAGCAGTTCTTC. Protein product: CASGGYSYNEQFF.

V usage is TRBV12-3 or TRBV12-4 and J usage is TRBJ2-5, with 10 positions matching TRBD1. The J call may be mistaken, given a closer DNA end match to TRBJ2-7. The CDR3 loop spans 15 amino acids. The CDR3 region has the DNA TGTGCCAGCAGCCCTGGGACAGGGGAGGCCTACGAGCAGTACTTC. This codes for CASSPGTGEAYEQYF.

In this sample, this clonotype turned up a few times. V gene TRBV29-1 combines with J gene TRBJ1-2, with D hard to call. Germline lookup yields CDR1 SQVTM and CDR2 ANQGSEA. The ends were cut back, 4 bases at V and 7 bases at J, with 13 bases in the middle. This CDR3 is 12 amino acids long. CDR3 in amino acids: CSVAGLSVGYTF. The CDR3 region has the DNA TGCAGCGTTGCGGGTCTTTCGGTTGGCTACACCTTC.

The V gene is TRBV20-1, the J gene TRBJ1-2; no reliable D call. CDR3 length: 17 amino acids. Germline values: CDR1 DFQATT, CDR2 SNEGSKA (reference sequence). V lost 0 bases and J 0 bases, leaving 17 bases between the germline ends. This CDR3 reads CSARDSKVPGTNYGYTF. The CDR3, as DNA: TGCAGTGCTAGAGATAGTAAAGTCCCGGGGACTAACTATGGCTACACCTTC.

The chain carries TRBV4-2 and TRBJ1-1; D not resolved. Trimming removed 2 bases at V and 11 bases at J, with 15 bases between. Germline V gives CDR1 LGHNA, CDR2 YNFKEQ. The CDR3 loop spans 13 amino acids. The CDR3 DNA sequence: TGTGCCAGCAGCCAATCCGGGCCCGGCGAGGCTTTCTTT. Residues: CASSQSGPGEAFF.

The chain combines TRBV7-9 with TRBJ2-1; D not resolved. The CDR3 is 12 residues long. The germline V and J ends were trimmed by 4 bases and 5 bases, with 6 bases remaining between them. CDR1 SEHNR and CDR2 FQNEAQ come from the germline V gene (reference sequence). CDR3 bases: TGTGCCAGCAGCTCTGATGACAATGAGCAGTTCTTC. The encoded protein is CASSSDDNEQFF.

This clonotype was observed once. The CDR3 DNA follows: TGCAGCGTTGTAGGGGGGGGCACGGCTTATGGCTACACCTTC. Its protein is CSVVGGGTAYGYTF. The rearrangement links TRBV29-1 to TRBJ1-2; a weak D match, TRBD1 (6 bases). CDR3 length: 14 amino acids. From germline, CDR1 is SQVTM and CDR2 ANQGSEA. Trimming took off 4 bases at V and 5 bases at J, with 17 bases between the two ends.

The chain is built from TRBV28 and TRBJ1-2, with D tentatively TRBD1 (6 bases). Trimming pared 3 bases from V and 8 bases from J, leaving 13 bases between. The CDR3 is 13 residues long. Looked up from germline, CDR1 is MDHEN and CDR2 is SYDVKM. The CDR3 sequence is CASSFRTDGGYTF. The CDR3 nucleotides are TGTGCCAGCAGTTTTCGGACAGATGGGGGCTACACCTTC.

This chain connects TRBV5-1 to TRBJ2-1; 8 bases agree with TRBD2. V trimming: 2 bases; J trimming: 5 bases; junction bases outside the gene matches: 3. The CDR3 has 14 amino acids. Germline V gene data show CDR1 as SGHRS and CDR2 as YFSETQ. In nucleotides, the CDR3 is TGCGCCAGCAGCTTTTTCGGGGGGGACAATGAGCAGTTCTTC. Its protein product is CASSFFGGDNEQFF. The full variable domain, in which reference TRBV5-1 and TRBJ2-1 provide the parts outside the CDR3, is KAGVTQTPRYLIKTRGQQVTLSCSPISGHRSVSWYQQTPGQGLQFLFEYFSETQRNKGNFPGRFSGRQFSNSRSEMNVSTLELGDSALYLCASSFFGGDNEQFFGPGTRLTVL.

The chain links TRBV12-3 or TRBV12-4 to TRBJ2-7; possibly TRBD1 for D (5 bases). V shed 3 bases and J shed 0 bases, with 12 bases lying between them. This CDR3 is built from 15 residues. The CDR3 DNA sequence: TGTGCCAGCAGTTTCGACTGGCAGGGCTCCTACGAGCAGTACTTC. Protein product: CASSFDWQGSYEQYF.

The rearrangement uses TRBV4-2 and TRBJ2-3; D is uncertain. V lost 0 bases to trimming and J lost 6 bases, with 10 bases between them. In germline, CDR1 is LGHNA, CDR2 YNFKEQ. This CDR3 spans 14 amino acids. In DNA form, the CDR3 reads TGTGCCAGCAGCCAAGAAGGGTATCCCGATACGCAGTATTTT. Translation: CASSQEGYPDTQYF.

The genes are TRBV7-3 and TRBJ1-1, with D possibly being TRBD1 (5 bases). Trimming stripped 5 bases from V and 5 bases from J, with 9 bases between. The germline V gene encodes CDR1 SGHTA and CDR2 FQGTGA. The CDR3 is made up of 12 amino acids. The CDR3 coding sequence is TGTGCCAGCAGCCCGGACAATACTGAAGCTTTCTTT. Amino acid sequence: CASSPDNTEAFF.

CDR3 coding DNA: TGCAGTGCTAGAGGCACAGGGGGGTGGGACACTGAAGCTTTCTTT. Its protein product is CSARGTGGWDTEAFF. This chain joins TRBV20-1 and TRBJ1-1; 8 bases match TRBD1. Trimming removed 1 base from V and 3 bases from J; junction bases left unmatched: 7. The CDR3 contains 15 residues. Germline CDR1 DFQATT, CDR2 SNEGSKA (reference sequence).

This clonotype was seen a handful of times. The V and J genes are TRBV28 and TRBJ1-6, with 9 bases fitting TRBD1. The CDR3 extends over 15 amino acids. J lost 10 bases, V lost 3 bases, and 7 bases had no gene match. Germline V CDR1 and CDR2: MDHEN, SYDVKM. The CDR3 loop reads CASSLGDRVNSPLHF. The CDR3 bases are TGTGCCAGCAGTTTGGGGGACAGGGTTAACTCACCCCTCCACTTT.